Shown below are 27 T cell receptor beta chains from a single sample sequenced in a study of T cells in Graves' hyperthyroidism and ophthalmopathy. The CDR3 regions of TCR beta were amplified from RNA transcripts. RT-PCR in the first round (using the HTBI primer set) targeted the TCR CDR3. TCRdb re-analysed the multiplex PCR reads in MiXCR, keeping a single row per CDR3 protein. The top ten clones hold around 19% of a sample with 550,000 to 700,000 distinct CDR3 sequences, 46% of them seen once. Material for sequencing was peripheral blood or thyroid tissue (not recorded which). These receptors were collected from an adult woman with Graves' disease, either hyperthyroidism or ophthalmopathy (not recorded which).

V is TRBV20-1 and J is TRBJ2-7; perhaps D is TRBD1 or TRBD2 (5 bases each). V was shortened by 0 bases and J by 0 bases, with 12 bases between the two germline ends. The CDR3 contains 15 residues. Germline CDR1 is DFQATT and CDR2 is SNEGSKA (reference sequence). The CDR3 region is CSARDLGTASYEQYF. The CDR3 DNA reads as TGCAGTGCTAGAGATCTTGGGACGGCCTCCTACGAGCAGTACTTC.

This clonotype has a count of ten or more. The CDR3 region is CASSQVGRVTEAFF. The CDR3 coding sequence is TGCGCCAGCAGCCAAGTTGGCAGGGTCACTGAAGCTTTCTTT. V is TRBV4-1 and J is TRBJ1-1; maybe TRBD1 (5 bases). Germline assignment: CDR1 MGHRA and CDR2 YSYEKL. The CDR3 extends over 14 amino acids. V was clipped by 1 base and J by 4 bases, with 10 bases between them.

The chain links TRBV15 to TRBJ1-1, with no clear D. This CDR3 has 15 amino acids. The germline V and J ends were trimmed by 0 bases and 0 bases, with 8 bases remaining between them. The germline CDR1 and CDR2 sequences are LNHNV and YYDKDF (reference sequence). CDR3 sequence (DNA): TGTGCCACCAGCAGAGAGTCCAGGCTGAACACTGAAGCTTTCTTT. Protein: CATSRESRLNTEAFF.

The V and J genes are TRBV2 and TRBJ1-1; 8 bases agree with TRBD1. This CDR3 region has 15 residues. V dropped 1 base and J dropped 4; count of bases not matched to a gene: 5. Germline values: CDR1 SNHLY, CDR2 FYNNEI. In DNA form, the CDR3 reads TGTGCCAGCAGTGAAGAGGAACAGGGGGGCACTGAAGCTTTCTTT. This gives the protein CASSEEEQGGTEAFF.

V usage is TRBV29-1 and J usage is TRBJ1-2; 9 bases map to TRBD1. Germline CDR1 reads SQVTM; CDR2 reads ANQGSEA. This CDR3 comprises 13 residues. The CDR3 DNA reads TGCAGTCGGTCGGGACAGGGCAACTATGGCTACACCTTC. Amino acids: CSRSGQGNYGYTF.

This sequence joins TRBV29-1 and TRBJ1-1, with D possibly being TRBD1 (6 bases). Germline V gene sequence: CDR1 SQVTM, CDR2 ANQGSEA. The CDR3 extends over 13 amino acids. The V end lost 3 bases, the J end lost 3 bases, and 11 bases lay between the germline ends. This CDR3 is CSVDSGAYTEAFF. The CDR3 DNA sequence: TGCAGCGTTGATTCAGGGGCGTACACTGAAGCTTTCTTT.

This clonotype came up many times. V is TRBV10-3 and J is TRBJ1-2, with D possibly matching TRBD1 (5 bases). Germline V lookup: CDR1 ENHRY, CDR2 SYGVKD. This CDR3 has 15 residues. V was trimmed by 3 bases and J by 2 bases, leaving 13 bases between them. CDR3: CAISDELGQNYGYTF. CDR3 nucleotides: TGTGCCATCAGTGATGAATTGGGGCAGAACTATGGCTACACCTTC.

CDR3 loop: CASRRKGLNTEAFF. The CDR3 bases are TGTGCCAGTAGACGCAAGGGCCTGAACACTGAAGCTTTCTTT. The V and J genes are TRBV19 and TRBJ1-1; no definite D call. The CDR3 extends over 14 amino acids. Germline V lookup: CDR1 LNHDA, CDR2 SQIVND (reference sequence). V lost 6 bases and J lost 0, with 11 bases in between.

CDR3 bases: TGTGCCAGCAGCGGCAGCGGGAGTGGCGAGACCCAGTACTTC. Protein: CASSGSGSGETQYF. The J gene is TRBJ2-5, the V gene TRBV9, with 8 bases lining up with TRBD2. Trimming took 3 bases from V and 5 from J; bases not matched to a gene: 6. The CDR3 consists of 14 residues. From germline, CDR1 is SGDLS and CDR2 YYNGEE.

The chain couples TRBV30 to TRBJ2-5, with D perhaps TRBD1 or TRBD2 (6 bases each). Germline V CDR1 and CDR2: GTSNPN, SVGIG (reference sequence). The CDR3 is made up of 15 amino acids. V was cut by 2 bases and J by 4 bases, with 17 bases left in between. For the CDR3, the DNA is TGTGCCTGGAGTCCAGGGGACTGGATAAGAGAGACCCAGTACTTC. Amino acid sequence: CAWSPGDWIRETQYF.

The genes are TRBV29-1 and TRBJ1-1; a possible D gene is TRBD1 (6 bases). The CDR3 is made up of 13 amino acids. Trimming cost V 0 bases and J 11 bases, with 16 bases left between them. Germline assignment: CDR1 SQVTM and CDR2 ANQGSEA. The DNA of the CDR3 is TGCAGCGTTGAAGACCCCGGGACAACTGGGGCTTTCTTT. The encoded protein is CSVEDPGTTGAFF. The variable domain in full, with the rest retrieved from reference TRBV29-1 and TRBJ1-1, is SAVISQKPSRDICQRGTSLTIQCQVDSQVTMMFWYRQQPGQSLTLIATANQGSEATYESGFVIDKFPISRPNLTFSTLTVSNMSPEDSSIYLCSVEDPGTTGAFFGQGTRLTVV.

The V call is TRBV7-6, the J call TRBJ2-5; D unresolved. This CDR3 region has 13 residues. The ends were cut back, 2 bases at V and 5 bases at J, with 9 bases in the middle. The germline CDR1 and CDR2 sequences are SGHVS and FNYEAQ. Written as DNA, the CDR3 is TGTGCCAGCAGCTTAACTCCGAGGGAGACCCAGTACTTC. This sequence encodes CASSLTPRETQYF. The full variable domain, in which reference TRBV7-6 and TRBJ2-5 provide the parts outside the CDR3, is GAGVSQSPRYKVTKRGQDVALRCDPISGHVSLYWYRQALGQGPEFLTYFNYEAQQDKSGLPNDRFSAERPEGSISTLTIQRTEQRDSAMYRCASSLTPRETQYFGPGTRLLVL.

This clonotype was counted between two and nine times. The chain combines TRBV28 with TRBJ2-5; D gene uncertain. Trimming pared 2 bases from V and 5 bases from J, leaving 12 bases between. The CDR3 is 14 amino acids. The V gene's germline CDR1 is MDHEN and CDR2 SYDVKM. The CDR3 nucleotides read TGTGCCAGCAGTTTAGAGTTGGCCGCTGAGACCCAGTACTTC. It yields the protein CASSLELAAETQYF. The variable domain in full, with the rest retrieved from reference TRBV28 and TRBJ2-5, is DVKVTQSSRYLVKRTGEKVFLECVQDMDHENMFWYRQDPGLGLRLIYFSYDVKMKEKGDIPEGYSVSREKKERFSLILESASTNQTSMYLCASSLELAAETQYFGPGTRLLVL.

Turning to this clonotype: One end of the junction varies from germline; a read error may be responsible. V usage is TRBV6-2 or TRBV6-3 and J usage is TRBJ1-2; a possible D gene is TRBD1 (6 bases). The CDR3 is 12 residues long. Germline lookup yields CDR1 MNHEY and CDR2 SVGEGT. Here the CDR3 reads CASSPTGSGHTF. The CDR3 nucleotides are TGTGCCAGCAGCCCAACAGGGTCTGGCCACACCTTC.

The genes are TRBV11-2 and TRBJ2-5; D might be TRBD1 (6 bases). The CDR3 has 13 residues. Germline CDR1 reads SGHAT; CDR2 reads FQNNGV. Trimming pared 5 bases from V and 6 bases from J, leaving 13 bases between. CDR3 region: CASSLQGSKTQYF. In nucleotides, the CDR3 is TGTGCCAGCAGCCTACAGGGTTCGAAGACCCAGTACTTC.

This clonotype was seen a handful of times. V gene TRBV28 combines with J gene TRBJ2-7, with TRBD1 matching 10 bases. J gave up 5 bases and V 5 bases, and 9 bases lay outside the gene matches. Germline lookup yields CDR1 MDHEN and CDR2 SYDVKM. CDR3 length equals 15 residues. The CDR3, as DNA: TGTGCCAGCAGTGTCCCGGGACAGGGGAGCGACGAGCAGTACTTC. This codes for CASSVPGQGSDEQYF.

There are a few counts of this clonotype. The chain recombines TRBV19 with TRBJ2-1, with D possibly TRBD1 on 6 matching bases. Germline V gene data show CDR1 as LNHDA and CDR2 as SQIVND (reference sequence). The CDR3 is 14 amino acids. The V gene lost 1 base and the J gene lost 5 bases, with 9 bases spanning the gap. CDR3 loop: CASSIAQGNNEQFF. CDR3 nucleotide sequence: TGTGCCAGTAGTATAGCTCAGGGGAACAATGAGCAGTTCTTC.

In this sample, this clonotype turned up a few times. CDR3 in amino acids: CASSSRQANQPQHF. The CDR3 DNA reads as TGTGCCAGCAGTTCCCGACAGGCTAATCAGCCCCAGCATTTT. This rearrangement joins TRBV28 to TRBJ1-5; maybe TRBD1 (6 bases). The V end was cut by 4 bases, the J end by 4 bases, with 11 bases between. CDR1 and CDR2 from the germline V gene are MDHEN and SYDVKM. The CDR3 contains 14 residues.

J is TRBJ2-7 and V is TRBV11-2; D uncertain. Germline CDR1 is SGHAT and CDR2 is FQNNGV. The ends were cut back, 1 base at V and 9 bases at J, with 7 bases in the middle. The CDR3 is 11 residues long. The CDR3: CASSLVWGQYF. DNA of the CDR3: TGTGCCAGCAGCTTAGTCTGGGGGCAGTACTTC.

The chain is built from TRBV4-2 and TRBJ2-5, with D possibly being TRBD1 (6 bases). CDR3 length equals 15 residues. Germline CDR1 is LGHNA and CDR2 is YNFKEQ. V lost 4 bases to trimming and J lost 5 bases, with 17 bases between them. CDR3 protein: CASSPNRAQGETQYF. Here the CDR3 DNA reads TGTGCCAGCAGCCCGAACAGGGCCCAGGGCGAGACCCAGTACTTC.

At least ten counts were recorded for this clonotype. This chain links TRBV10-3 with TRBJ2-7, with 14 bases matching TRBD2. The V segment lost 3 bases and the J segment 6 bases; nucleotides outside the gene matches: 10. The CDR3 loop spans 17 amino acids. Germline CDR1 is ENHRY and CDR2 is SYGVKD. The CDR3 reads CAISEYGTSGSSAEQYF. DNA for the CDR3: TGTGCCATCAGTGAATACGGGACTAGCGGGAGCTCGGCCGAGCAGTACTTC.

This chain connects TRBV2 to TRBJ1-1; 7 bases fit TRBD1. This CDR3 contains 12 residues. The germline CDR1 and CDR2 sequences are SNHLY and FYNNEI. V gave up 5 bases and J gave up 10 bases; unmatched junction bases: 7. CDR3 loop: CASSQGGRAAFF. The CDR3 DNA sequence: TGTGCCAGCAGTCAGGGGGGGCGCGCAGCTTTCTTT.

There are a few counts of this clonotype. J is TRBJ2-7 and V is TRBV12-3 or TRBV12-4; a weak D match, TRBD2 (8 bases). The germline V and J ends were trimmed by 5 bases and 2 bases, with 16 bases remaining between them. CDR3 length equals 15 residues. CDR3 region: CASSDREGAAYEQYF. CDR3 nucleotides: TGTGCCAGCAGTGATCGGGAGGGGGCCGCCTACGAGCAGTACTTC.

This clonotype was observed many times. V is TRBV2 and J is TRBJ2-2; 9 bases map to TRBD1. CDR1 is SNHLY and CDR2 is FYNNEI in the germline V gene. The CDR3 covers 15 residues. Trimming removed 5 bases from V and 6 bases from J; junction bases left unmatched: 7. The CDR3 region has the DNA TGTGCCAGCAGTACCGGGACAGGGATGGCCGGGGAGCTGTTTTTT. Translated: CASSTGTGMAGELFF.

V gene TRBV10-3 combines with J gene TRBJ2-3; 9 bases are shared with TRBD2. The trim removed 11 bases at V and 1 base at J, leaving 7 bases unmatched. The CDR3 loop spans 14 amino acids. CDR1 and CDR2 from the germline V gene are ENHRY and SYGVKD. The CDR3 sequence is CAVLSGRRTDTQYF. The CDR3 nucleotides are TGTGCCGTCCTTAGCGGGAGACGCACAGATACGCAGTATTTT.

This clonotype was seen ten or more times. V and J are TRBV15 and TRBJ2-7, with D perhaps TRBD1 (5 bases). Trimming removed 0 bases from V and 2 bases from J, with 14 bases in between. The CDR3 has 16 amino acids. CDR1 and CDR2 from the germline V gene are LNHNV and YYDKDF (reference sequence). The CDR3 sequence is CATSRDNLAGPYEQYF. The CDR3, as DNA: TGTGCCACCAGCAGAGATAACCTGGCAGGGCCCTACGAGCAGTACTTC.

This clonotype was seen repeatedly, ten times or more. V gene TRBV29-1 combines with J gene TRBJ1-2; perhaps TRBD1 as D (6 bases). This CDR3 has 14 residues. V was cut by 3 bases and J by 7 bases, with 18 bases left in between. The germline gives CDR1 SQVTM, CDR2 ANQGSEA. The CDR3 DNA follows: TGCAGCGTTGATATCAGGGGCTCGTATGCTGGCTACACCTTC. Its translation is CSVDIRGSYAGYTF.